These 3 T cell receptor beta chains originate from one sample sequenced in a study of PD-1 blockade in classical Hodgkin lymphoma. Using immunoSEQ multiplex PCR, the repertoire was profiled, and TCRdb retains in-frame clones only, with some absent. Seen here are under 45,000 clones, 65% to 80% observed once, and the top ten hold under 25%. Every patient relapsed after autologous stem cell transplantation, and brentuximab vedotin exposure varied. Sequencing used peripheral blood mononuclear cells (PBMCs), obtained at baseline. The receptors originated from a human donor with classical Hodgkin lymphoma.

In its sample, this clone was seen many times. Other DNA sequences within the sample encode an identical CDR3. V gene TRBV25-1 combines with J gene TRBJ1-1, with 9 bases aligning to TRBD1. CDR3 length equals 15 residues. With V trimmed by 3 bases and J by 6 bases, 8 bases remained unmatched. CDR1 and CDR2 (germline): MGHDK, SYGVNS. The DNA of the CDR3 is TGTGCCAGCAGTGATGCTCTGGGACAGGGCCCTGAAGCTTTCTTT. Translated, it gives CASSDALGQGPEAFF.

The genes are TRBV6-5 and TRBJ1-1, with D unclear. Trimming stripped 4 bases from V and 4 bases from J, with 10 bases between. From germline, CDR1 is MNHEY and CDR2 SVGAGI. CDR3 length: 13 amino acids. The CDR3: CASSSPLSTEAFF. DNA for the CDR3: TGTGCCAGCAGTTCCCCTTTAAGCACTGAAGCTTTCTTT.

This chain uses TRBV18 with TRBJ1-1; 7 bases align to TRBD1. V shed 4 bases, J shed 4 bases, and the junction held 9 bases outside the gene matches. The CDR3 runs 15 residues. Germline-derived CDR1 and CDR2 are KGHSH and LQKENI. The CDR3 nucleotides read TGTGCCAGCTCACAAACAGGGGCCTTGGGCACTGAAGCTTTCTTT. It translates to CASSQTGALGTEAFF.